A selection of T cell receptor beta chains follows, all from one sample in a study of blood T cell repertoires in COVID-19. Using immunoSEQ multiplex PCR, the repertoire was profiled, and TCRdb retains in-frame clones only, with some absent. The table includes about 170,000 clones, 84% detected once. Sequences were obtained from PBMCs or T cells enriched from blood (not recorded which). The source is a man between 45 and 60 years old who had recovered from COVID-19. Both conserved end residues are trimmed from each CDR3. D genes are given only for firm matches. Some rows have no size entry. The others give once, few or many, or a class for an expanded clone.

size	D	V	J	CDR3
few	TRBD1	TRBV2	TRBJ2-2	AGGTGAGTGELF
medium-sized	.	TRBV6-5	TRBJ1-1	ASSYGGANTEAF
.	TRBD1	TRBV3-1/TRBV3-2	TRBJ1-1	ASSQGTGEAF
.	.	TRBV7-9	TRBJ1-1	ASSRAGGTNTEAF
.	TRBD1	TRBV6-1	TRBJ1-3	ASSDAPGTGGFGNTIY
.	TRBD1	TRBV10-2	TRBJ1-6	ASMRQGNSPLH
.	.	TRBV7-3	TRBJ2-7	ASSLTGDSYEQY
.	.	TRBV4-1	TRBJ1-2	ASSLGQGDGYT
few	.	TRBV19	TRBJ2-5	ASSPDLWGRGETQY
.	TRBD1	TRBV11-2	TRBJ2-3	ASSSAGQDLTDTQY
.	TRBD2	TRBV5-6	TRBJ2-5	ASSLGLAGGPRTQY
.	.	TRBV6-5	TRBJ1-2	ASSRGPLLGYT
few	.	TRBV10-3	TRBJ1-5	AISESGRGGNQPQH
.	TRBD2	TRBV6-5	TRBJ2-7	ASSLAGGLYEQY
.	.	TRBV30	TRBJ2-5	AWIRSETQY
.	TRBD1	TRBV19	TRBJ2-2	ASRRTGGEGELF
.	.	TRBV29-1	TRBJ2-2	SVPSDRPANTGELF
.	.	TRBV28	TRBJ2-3	ASISWERSSTDTQY
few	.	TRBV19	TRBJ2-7	ASSIVAGHHEQY
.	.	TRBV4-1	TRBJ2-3	ASSRLQAQGTDTQY
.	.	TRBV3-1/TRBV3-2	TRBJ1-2	ASSQKQAGYT
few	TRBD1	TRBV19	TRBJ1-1	ASSDSGTGVTEAF
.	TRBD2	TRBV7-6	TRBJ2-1	ASSPRTSHPNNEQF
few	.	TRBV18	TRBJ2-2	ASSPRRGTGELF
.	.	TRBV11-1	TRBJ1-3	ASSSRTVSGNTIY
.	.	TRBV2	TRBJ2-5	ASNPGETQY
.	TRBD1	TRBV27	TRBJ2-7	ASSSPGQGAHEQY
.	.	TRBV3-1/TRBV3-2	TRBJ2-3	ASSQQVVEIDTQY
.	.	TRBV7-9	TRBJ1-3	ASSSALGGSGNTIY
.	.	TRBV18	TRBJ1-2	ASTDTLNYGYT
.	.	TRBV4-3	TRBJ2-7	ASSQRGRMGLTAYEQY
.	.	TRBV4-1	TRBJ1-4	ASSQDRTVSNEKLF
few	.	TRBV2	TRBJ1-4	ASSPGVMGEKLF
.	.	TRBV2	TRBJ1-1	ASSLFAGTEAF
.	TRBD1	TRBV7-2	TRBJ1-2	ASSSLTGVYGYT
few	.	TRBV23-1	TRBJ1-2	ASSHFRQETYGYT
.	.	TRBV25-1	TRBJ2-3	ASSDGRGDTQY
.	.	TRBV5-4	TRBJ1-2	ASSREQGSYGYT
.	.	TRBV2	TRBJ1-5	ASSRSSRAGARQPQH
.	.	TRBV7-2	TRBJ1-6	ASSLDRTYSPLH
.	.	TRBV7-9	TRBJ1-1	ASSSAAGDTEAF
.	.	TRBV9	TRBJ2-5	ASSLQGGETQY
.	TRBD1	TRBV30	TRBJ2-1	AWRAGTGGLGLV
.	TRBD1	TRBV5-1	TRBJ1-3	ASSLATGTGGNTIY
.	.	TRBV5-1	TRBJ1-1	ASSLSSRAGGQTF
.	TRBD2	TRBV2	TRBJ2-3	ASRKLATFTDTQY
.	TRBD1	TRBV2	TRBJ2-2	ASRDRESTGELF
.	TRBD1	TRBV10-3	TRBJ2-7	AIGTVREDEQY
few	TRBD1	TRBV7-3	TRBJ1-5	ASSATGGAEPQH